This is a list of T cell receptor beta chains from one sample in a study of blood T cells in healthy people across ages. In TCRdb, the 5' RACE reads were re-called with MiXCR into one record per CDR3 protein. In the table there are 1 million to 1.2 million distinct CDR3 sequences, roughly two fifths of which are singletons. Input material: blood. The receptors come from a man between 18 and 29 years old in good health. CDR3s include the opening cysteine and the closing phenylalanine or tryptophan. D genes are given only for firm matches. Size is stated for part of the rows, as once, few or many counts, or as a class when the clone is expanded.

abundance,d_gene,j_gene,v_gene,CDR3aa,CDR3nt
few,NA,TRBJ1-5,TRBV4-2,CASSQERSGPQHF,TGTGCCAGCAGCCAAGAAAGGTCGGGACCCCAGCATTTT
few,NA,TRBJ1-6,TRBV3-1,CASSKDGETAYSPLHF,TGTGCCAGCAGCAAAGATGGGGAAACCGCCTATTCACCCCTCCACTTT
few,TRBD1,TRBJ2-2,TRBV5-1,CASSWGDRDTGELFF,TGCGCCAGCAGCTGGGGCGACAGGGACACCGGGGAGCTGTTTTTT
NA,NA,TRBJ2-1,TRBV6-1,CASSEGQGLSNEQFF,TGTGCCAGCAGTGAAGGGCAGGGGTTATCGAATGAGCAGTTCTTC
NA,NA,TRBJ2-1,TRBV6-6,CASTSDAYEQFF,TGTGCCAGCACCTCGGACGCCTATGAGCAGTTCTTC
NA,TRBD1,TRBJ2-2,TRBV6-6,CASRPGQGLGELFF,TGTGCCAGCCGACCGGGACAGGGCCTCGGGGAGCTGTTTTTT
NA,NA,TRBJ2-1,TRBV14,CASSTQGFGESNEQFF,TGTGCCAGCAGCACCCAGGGCTTTGGGGAAAGCAATGAGCAGTTCTTC
NA,TRBD1,TRBJ1-2,TRBV29-1,CSVAGTGEYSGYTF,TGCAGCGTCGCCGGGACAGGGGAATATAGTGGCTACACCTTC
NA,NA,TRBJ1-2,TRBV4-3,CASTPTQSRAYGYTF,TGCGCCAGCACCCCAACCCAGTCCAGGGCCTATGGCTACACCTTC
NA,NA,TRBJ2-7,TRBV7-9,CASSLAASSYEQYF,TGTGCCAGCAGCTTAGCAGCCAGTTCCTACGAGCAGTACTTC
NA,NA,TRBJ2-5,TRBV6-6,CASTGDGKETQYF,TGTGCCAGCACTGGGGACGGGAAAGAGACCCAGTACTTC
NA,NA,TRBJ1-4,TRBV7-3,CASSEPDTINEKLFF,TGTGCCAGCAGCGAGCCGGACACCATAAATGAAAAACTGTTTTTT
few,NA,TRBJ2-3,TRBV20-1,CSRGTESTDTQYF,TGCAGTCGCGGGACGGAAAGCACAGATACGCAGTATTTT
NA,NA,TRBJ1-4,TRBV6-5,CASSDPGGGIEKLFF,TGTGCCAGCAGTGACCCCGGAGGGGGGATTGAAAAACTGTTTTTT
few,TRBD2,TRBJ2-1,TRBV25-1,CASRSSGGPYNEQFF,TGTGCCAGCAGAAGTAGCGGGGGGCCCTACAATGAGCAGTTCTTC
NA,TRBD1,TRBJ1-2,TRBV4-1,CASSHPATGAPLNYGYTF,TGCGCCAGCAGCCACCCGGCAACAGGGGCGCCCTTGAACTATGGCTACACCTTC
NA,NA,TRBJ2-3,TRBV6-1,CASSRRALSTDTQYF,TGTGCCAGCTCCCGTAGGGCGTTGTCCACAGATACGCAGTATTTT
few,TRBD1,TRBJ2-7,TRBV10-3,CATGTGFYEQYF,TGTGCCACCGGGACAGGGTTCTACGAGCAGTACTTC
few,TRBD1,TRBJ2-7,TRBV5-1,CASSLGQGPDEQYF,TGCGCCAGCAGCTTGGGACAGGGGCCCGACGAGCAGTACTTC
NA,TRBD2,TRBJ2-1,TRBV6-1,CASSVGTIGAYNEQFF,TGTGCCAGCAGTGTGGGGACTATCGGGGCATACAATGAGCAGTTCTTC
NA,TRBD1,TRBJ2-3,TRBV4-3,CASSQTRDRGSTDTQYF,TGCGCCAGCAGCCAAACCCGGGACAGGGGGAGCACAGATACGCAGTATTTT
few,TRBD1,TRBJ2-3,TRBV7-2,CASSLESGTGVGYF,TGTGCCAGCAGCTTAGAGTCCGGGACAGGGGTAGGGTATTTT
NA,NA,TRBJ1-5,TRBV6-1,CASTEGAGPQPQHF,TGTGCCAGCACCGAAGGGGCAGGGCCTCAGCCCCAGCATTTT
NA,TRBD1,TRBJ1-1,TRBV19,CASSIYRGLNTEAFF,TGTGCCAGTAGTATCTACAGGGGGCTGAACACTGAAGCTTTCTTT
NA,NA,TRBJ1-2,TRBV29-1,CSVIGPRAYTF,TGCAGCGTTATTGGGCCCCGGGCCTACACCTTC
NA,NA,TRBJ1-1,TRBV7-6,CASMARSGAWTEAFF,TGCGCCAGCATGGCCCGGTCGGGGGCTTGGACTGAAGCTTTCTTT
few,NA,TRBJ2-7,TRBV7-2,CASSPDVWRFQYF,TGTGCCAGCAGCCCCGATGTGTGGCGCTTTCAGTACTTC
NA,NA,TRBJ2-3,TRBV7-2,CASSLVGSSERTDTQYF,TGTGCCAGCAGCTTAGTGGGGTCGTCCGAGCGGACAGATACGCAGTATTTT
NA,NA,TRBJ1-1,TRBV7-9,CASSLYQTGNTEAFF,TGTGCCAGCAGCTTATACCAGACAGGGAACACTGAAGCTTTCTTT
few,NA,TRBJ2-3,TRBV5-1,CASSSGTPSTADTQYF,TGCGCCAGCAGCTCTGGGACACCTAGCACAGCAGATACGCAGTATTTT
NA,TRBD1,TRBJ2-7,TRBV7-8,CASSLGGQGTYEQYF,TGTGCCAGCAGCTTAGGGGGACAGGGGACCTACGAGCAGTACTTC
NA,NA,TRBJ1-5,TRBV20-1,CSADAEYSNQPQHF,TGCAGTGCTGATGCAGAGTATAGCAATCAGCCCCAGCATTTT
NA,NA,TRBJ1-5,TRBV2,CASSEREGQPQHF,TGTGCCAGCAGTGAAAGGGAGGGTCAGCCCCAGCATTTT
NA,TRBD1,TRBJ2-3,TRBV6-6,CASSYSTGVTDTQYF,TGTGCCAGCAGTTACTCGACAGGGGTCACAGATACGCAGTATTTT
once,NA,TRBJ1-5,TRBV20-1,CSAIQGGQPQHF,TGCAGTGCTATCCAGGGTGGCCAGCCCCAGCATTTT
NA,TRBD1,TRBJ2-1,TRBV20-1,CSAQGQGYYNEQFF,TGCAGTGCCCAAGGACAGGGCTATTACAATGAGCAGTTCTTC
NA,NA,TRBJ1-2,TRBV2,CASRAWSQEGYTF,TGTGCCAGCAGAGCCTGGAGCCAGGAGGGCTACACCTTC
few,TRBD1,TRBJ2-4,TRBV2,CASRIQGAKNIQYF,TGTGCCAGCAGGATCCAGGGGGCTAAAAACATTCAGTACTTC
NA,NA,TRBJ1-1,TRBV20-1,CSAWVVRDTEAFF,TGCAGTGCTTGGGTCGTCAGGGACACTGAAGCTTTCTTT
NA,TRBD2,TRBJ2-7,TRBV20-1,CSARRTSGRYNEQYF,TGCAGTGCTAGACGAACTAGCGGACGCTACAATGAGCAGTACTTC
few,NA,TRBJ2-1,TRBV20-1,CSASLDGAEQFF,TGCAGTGCTTCCCTCGATGGTGCGGAGCAGTTCTTC
NA,NA,TRBJ2-3,TRBV5-1,CASSRMNREDTQYF,TGCGCCAGCAGCCGCATGAACAGGGAAGATACGCAGTATTTT
few,NA,TRBJ1-1,TRBV7-9,CASSRDQNGAFF,TGTGCCAGCAGCAGAGACCAGAACGGAGCTTTCTTT